Below are 7 T cell receptor beta chains sequenced from a single sample in a study of CD8 T cells in ankylosing spondylitis (dated by TCRdb to 2016 to 2017). Preparation of the library involved 5' RACE. TCRdb lists the instrument as Illumina HiSeq 2500. TCRdb reran the public reads through fastp at Q25 and MiXCR, keeping productive beta chains. Entries are consolidated by CDR3 protein sequence, retaining the most common genes and DNA. This sample lists 270,000 or so distinct CDR3 sequences; under 20% were detected once. The ten top clones hold roughly a third of the sample. The sample consisted of blood, either unsorted or a sorted T cell fraction (not recorded which). Receptors were obtained from a male donor with ankylosing spondylitis or in good health (not recorded which).

This clonotype has only a few counts. This chain joins TRBV11-2 and TRBJ2-6, with D possibly TRBD1 on 5 matching bases. Trimming cost V 3 bases and J 19 bases, with 16 bases left between them. The CDR3 spans 12 residues. Germline loops: CDR1 SGHAT, CDR2 FQNNGV. CDR3 amino acids: CASSFEPGPQTF. For the CDR3, the DNA is TGTGCCAGCAGCTTCGAGCCAGGGCCGCAAACTTTC.

The chain carries TRBV28 and TRBJ2-1, with TRBD2 matching over 9 bases. V shed 1 base, J shed 12 bases, and the junction held 13 bases outside the gene matches. From germline, CDR1 is MDHEN and CDR2 SYDVKM. The CDR3 has 16 amino acids. DNA for the CDR3: TGTGCCAGCAGTTTATTTTCTAGCGGGGAAACCGGGGGGCAGTTCTTC. It encodes CASSLFSSGETGGQFF.

This clonotype has just a few counts. The genes are TRBV20-1 and TRBJ2-2; D ambiguous. CDR1 is DFQATT and CDR2 is SNEGSKA in the germline V gene (reference sequence). There are 13 residues in the CDR3. The germline V and J ends were trimmed by 0 bases and 7 bases, with 9 bases remaining between them. The CDR3 here is CSARDLRGGELFF. Written as DNA, the CDR3 is TGCAGTGCTAGAGATTTAAGAGGCGGGGAGCTGTTTTTT.

The rearrangement joins TRBV7-2 to TRBJ1-1; tentatively, D is TRBD1 (6 bases). Germline V gives CDR1 SGHTA, CDR2 FQGNSA. The germline V and J ends were trimmed by 1 base and 6 bases, with 15 bases remaining between them. The CDR3 spans 15 residues. CDR3 coding DNA: TGTGCCAGCAGCTTAGTCCGAGGGGGGGGTTCTGAAGCTTTCTTT. Amino acid sequence: CASSLVRGGGSEAFF.

This clonotype was detected a few times. The chain links TRBV12-3 or TRBV12-4 to TRBJ2-5; 10 bases align to TRBD2. The CDR3 is 15 residues long. Trimming took 8 bases from V and 4 from J; bases not matched to a gene: 10. The chain's CDR3 is CASGTSGMIGETQYF. The CDR3 DNA reads TGTGCCAGCGGAACTAGCGGGATGATCGGAGAGACCCAGTACTTC.

This clonotype turned up a few times. This chain joins TRBV29-1 and TRBJ1-5; 7 bases are a match to TRBD1. The V segment lost 0 bases and the J segment 7 bases; nucleotides outside the gene matches: 6. The CDR3 is 14 residues long. CDR1 is SQVTM and CDR2 is ANQGSEA in the germline V gene. The CDR3 is CSVEDPAGGQPQHF. The CDR3 DNA follows: TGCAGCGTTGAAGATCCGGCAGGGGGGCAGCCCCAGCATTTT.

This chain links TRBV9 with TRBJ2-3, with 7 bases identical to TRBD1. Trimming removed 4 bases from V and 4 bases from J; junction bases left unmatched: 12. The CDR3 runs 16 residues. Germline CDR1 and CDR2: SGDLS and YYNGEE. CDR3 nucleotides: TGTGCCAGCAGCTCCAGGGGGAAAAACGCGGCAGATACGCAGTATTTT. Translated, it gives CASSSRGKNAADTQYF. Filled out from reference TRBV9 and TRBJ2-3, the complete variable domain reads DSGVTQTPKHLITATGQRVTLRCSPRSGDLSVYWYQQSLDQGLQFLIQYYNGEERAKGNILERFSAQQFPDLHSELNLSSLELGDSALYFCASSSRGKNAADTQYFGPGTRLTVL.